This T cell receptor (beta chain) comes out of a study of PD-1 blockade in classical Hodgkin lymphoma. This sample's time point: cycle 4 day 1 (C4D1), after less than 7 weeks of nivolumab. All patients relapsed after autologous stem cell transplantation, and brentuximab vedotin exposure varied. Patients' outcomes at their best amounted to complete response, partial response or progressive disease. General study results and limits: According to reports, newly diagnosed patients had lower baseline TCR diversity than healthy donors, and relapsed/refractory patients had lower baseline TCR diversity still.

As to this clone: Its antigen is not identified.

TCRdb's copy holds only in-frame clones and misses some; the assay was immunoSEQ multiplex PCR. The table records approximately 90,000 clones, over 80% of them present only once. This sequence was found in a human donor with classical Hodgkin lymphoma. The specimen comprised peripheral blood mononuclear cells (PBMCs), sampled before the fourth cycle of nivolumab.

The CDR3 bases are TGTGCCATCAGTGAGTCGGGCGGGGGCACCGGGGAGCTGTTTTTT. It is translated as CAISESGGGTGELFF. The V gene is TRBV10-3, the J gene TRBJ2-2, with 7 bases matching TRBD2. Germline-derived CDR1 and CDR2 are ENHRY and SYGVKD. The CDR3 length is 15 residues. Losses at the gene ends were 0 bases for V and 4 bases for J; bases not matched to a gene: 2.